This T cell receptor beta chain stems from a study of cytomegalovirus exposure and HLA in healthy donors. The CDR3 consists of 15 residues. The V and J ends lost 4 bases and 8 bases, in that order; junction bases with no gene match: 7. The germline V gene encodes CDR1 SGDLS and CDR2 YYNGEE. Both 60 Vbeta primers and 13 Jbeta primers went into the PCR. TCRdb's copy holds only in-frame clones and misses some; the assay was immunoSEQ multiplex PCR. The sample consists of roughly 120,000 clones, 75% to 90% of them appearing once. The sample consisted of PBMCs. The chain is built from TRBV9 and TRBJ2-2; TRBD1 matches at 11 bases. The receptor was derived from a man aged 35 to 55 in good health and CMV-seronegative. Here the CDR3 DNA reads TGTGCCAGCAGCCGGACAGGGGGCAAGGAGGGGGAGCTGTTTTTT. Translating gives CASSRTGGKEGELFF.